These 14 T cell receptor beta chains were sequenced from one sample in a study of early T cells in non-severe SARS-CoV-2 infection. TCRdb analysed the 5' RACE reads with MiXCR anew, one entry per CDR3 protein. In the table there are roughly 70,000 distinct CDR3 sequences, approximately 13% of which are singletons. The source material was whole blood. The source of these receptors is an adult who was a healthcare worker with PCR-confirmed SARS-CoV-2 infection or an uninfected control (not recorded which).

The chain couples TRBV11-2 to TRBJ2-1; TRBD2 aligns across 10 bases. The CDR3 sequence is 16 residues long. V shed 5 bases and J 3 bases; nucleotides not matched to a gene: 7. The germline CDR1 and CDR2 sequences are SGHAT and FQNNGV. In nucleotides, the CDR3 is TGTGCCAGCAGCCAACAACTAGCGGGACTCTACAATGAGCAGTTCTTC. Translation gives CASSQQLAGLYNEQFF.

This clonotype was detected ten times or more. This chain uses TRBV7-9 with TRBJ1-1; D might be TRBD1 (6 bases). V was shortened by 5 bases and J by 4 bases, with 11 bases between the two germline ends. The CDR3 has 13 amino acids. The V gene's germline CDR1 is SEHNR and CDR2 FQNEAQ (reference sequence). The CDR3 coding sequence is TGTGCCAGCAGCCGGCCCAGGGGCACTGAAGCTTTCTTT. Its protein product is CASSRPRGTEAFF. Full variable domain (rest looked up from reference TRBV7-9 and TRBJ1-1): DTGVSQNPRHKITKRGQNVTFRCDPISEHNRLYWYRQTLGQGPEFLTYFQNEAQLEKSRLLSDRFSAERPKGSFSTLEIQRTEQGDSAMYLCASSRPRGTEAFFGQGTRLTVV.

This clonotype was observed at least ten times. The J gene is TRBJ2-7, the V gene TRBV6-5; 8 bases are shared with TRBD2. The CDR3 loop spans 15 amino acids. Germline trimming cut 2 bases from V and 7 bases from J; bases unmatched to any gene: 10. CDR1 is MNHEY, CDR2 SVGAGI, per germline. CDR3 protein: CASSYGREGFVEQYF. CDR3 nucleotides: TGTGCCAGCAGTTACGGACGGGAGGGCTTTGTGGAGCAGTACTTC.

This clonotype was detected a few times. V and J are TRBV7-2 and TRBJ1-4, with D tentatively TRBD1 (5 bases). The CDR3 totals 15 residues. The germline V and J ends were trimmed by 1 base and 0 bases, with 6 bases remaining between them. Germline V gives CDR1 SGHTA, CDR2 FQGNSA. The CDR3, as DNA: TGTGCCAGCAGCTTAGGCAGGGCAACTAATGAAAAACTGTTTTTT. Its protein product is CASSLGRATNEKLFF. The complete variable domain, with remaining parts taken from reference TRBV7-2 and TRBJ1-4, reads GAGVSQSPSNKVTEKGKDVELRCDPISGHTALYWYRQSLGQGLEFLIYFQGNSAPDKSGLPSDRFSAERTGGSVSTLTIQRTQQEDSAVYLCASSLGRATNEKLFFGSGTQLSVL.

This clonotype was seen many times. This chain links TRBV24-1 with TRBJ2-2; 7 bases align to TRBD2. Per germline, CDR1 KGHDR and CDR2 SFDVKD. The CDR3 totals 15 residues. V shed 5 bases and J 4 bases; nucleotides not matched to a gene: 6. The CDR3 bases are TGTGCCACCAGTGCCCTAGCGGCCTCCACCGGGGAGCTGTTTTTT. This sequence encodes CATSALAASTGELFF.

Ten or more counts support this clonotype. This sequence joins TRBV12-3 or TRBV12-4 and TRBJ1-2, with D tentatively TRBD1 (5 bases). V gave up 1 base and J gave up 8 bases, with 11 bases separating them. This CDR3 is 13 amino acids long. The CDR3 bases are TGTGCCAGCAGTTTAGGCGGGGGGACGGGCTACACCTTC. It specifies CASSLGGGTGYTF.

This clonotype was seen ten or more times. The J gene is TRBJ2-3, the V gene TRBV6-2 or TRBV6-3, with 11 bases aligning to TRBD2. Losses at the gene ends were 1 base for V and 3 bases for J; bases not matched to a gene: 3. The CDR3 is made up of 16 amino acids. Germline V gene lookup returns CDR1 MNHEY and CDR2 SVGEGT. CDR3 protein: CASSYFRTSGTDTQYF. Here the CDR3 DNA reads TGTGCCAGCAGTTACTTTCGGACTAGCGGGACAGATACGCAGTATTTT.

This clonotype was counted ten times or more. This chain joins TRBV9 and TRBJ2-5, with 7 bases fitting TRBD1. Germline CDR1 is SGDLS and CDR2 is YYNGEE. The CDR3 runs to 15 residues. V trimming: 4 bases; J trimming: 4 bases; junction bases outside the gene matches: 10. The CDR3 sequence: CASSQGTATGETQYF. The CDR3 DNA reads as TGTGCCAGCAGCCAAGGGACAGCGACTGGAGAGACCCAGTACTTC.

This clonotype was seen many times. This chain joins TRBV5-5 and TRBJ2-7, with 7 bases identical to TRBD2. CDR1 is SGHKS, CDR2 YYEKEE, per germline (reference sequence). The CDR3 spans 14 residues. The ends lost 2 bases at V and 2 bases at J; junction bases unmatched: 4. The CDR3 nucleotides read TGTGCCAGCAGCTTAGGACTAGGAACCTACGAGCAGTACTTC. Encoded protein: CASSLGLGTYEQYF.

This clonotype occurred many times. The junction shows a germline mismatch at one end, possibly a read error. This CDR3 is CASSLGANTEAFF. The CDR3 DNA reads TGTGCCAGCAGCTTAGGGGCGAACACTGAAGCTTTCTTT. The rearrangement joins TRBV5-1 to TRBJ1-1, with TRBD1 as a possible D gene (5 bases). This CDR3 comprises 13 residues. Germline-derived CDR1 and CDR2 are SGHRS and YFSETQ.

Ten or more counts support this clonotype. In nucleotides, the CDR3 is TGTGCCAGCAGCTCCCGTGGCGGTGTGGGAGAGACCCAGTACTTC. Amino acid sequence: CASSSRGGVGETQYF. The V and J genes are TRBV7-2 and TRBJ2-5; no reliable D call. Germline V lookup: CDR1 SGHTA, CDR2 FQGNSA. The CDR3 runs to 15 residues. V gave up 4 bases and J gave up 4 bases, with 16 bases separating them.

This clonotype was recorded a few times. CDR3 DNA: TGTGCCAGCAGTGAGGCATCGAACACCGGGGAGCTGTTTTTT. Its translation is CASSEASNTGELFF. The chain links TRBV2 to TRBJ2-2, with D unresolved. Trimming removed 3 bases from V and 0 bases from J, with 5 bases in between. The CDR3 spans 14 residues. The germline CDR1 and CDR2 sequences are SNHLY and FYNNEI.

The rearrangement links TRBV11-2 to TRBJ2-1; D is ambiguous. The CDR3 length is 16 residues. The V end was cut by 2 bases, the J end by 5 bases, with 16 bases between. Germline V gene sequence: CDR1 SGHAT, CDR2 FQNNGV. The CDR3 loop is CASSLNFRTQDNEQFF. The DNA for the CDR3 is TGTGCCAGCAGCTTAAATTTCCGAACCCAGGACAATGAGCAGTTCTTC.

This clonotype has only a few counts. A read error may account for a junction end that differs from germline. The chain joins TRBV20-1 to TRBJ2-3; TRBD2 matches at 7 bases. The CDR3 covers 14 residues. CDR1 DFQATT and CDR2 SNEGSKA come from the germline V gene (reference sequence). The CDR3 nucleotides are TGCAGTTCTAGATCGGCTAGCGGATCCCATACGCAGTATTTT. This encodes CSSRSASGSHTQYF.